This T cell receptor beta chain was retrieved from a study of shared clonotypes between healthy human individuals. As to this clone: Its antigen is undetermined.

It was into CD45RA+ naive and CD45RA-negative memory subsets that the CD4+ cells were split. Germline loops: CDR1 SGHRS, CDR2 YFSETQ. The CDR3 runs to 16 residues. The V gene end was trimmed by 0 bases and the J gene end by 3 bases; junction bases not matched to a gene: 4. Clones were read by immunoSEQ multiplex PCR, and TCRdb kept only the in-frame ones, dropping some. The sample includes 1.6 million or so clones, 98% of them seen just once. Study findings and constraints: Between a handful of donors, naive CD4 clonotypes were shared at a level of about 5%.

V usage is TRBV5-1 and J usage is TRBJ2-7; 12 positions agree with TRBD2. The clonotype was recovered from a man aged 25 to 40 in good health. Sequencing input: naive CD4+ T cells sorted from blood. Indicated subset: CD45RA+ positively selected. DNA for the CDR3: TGCGCCAGCAGCTTGGCTAGCGGGAGGGGAGTCTACGAGCAGTACTTC. Translated, it gives CASSLASGRGVYEQYF. Variable domain in full (rest from reference TRBV5-1 and TRBJ2-7): KAGVTQTPRYLIKTRGQQVTLSCSPISGHRSVSWYQQTPGQGLQFLFEYFSETQRNKGNFPGRFSGRQFSNSRSEMNVSTLELGDSALYLCASSLASGRGVYEQYFGPGTRLTVT.